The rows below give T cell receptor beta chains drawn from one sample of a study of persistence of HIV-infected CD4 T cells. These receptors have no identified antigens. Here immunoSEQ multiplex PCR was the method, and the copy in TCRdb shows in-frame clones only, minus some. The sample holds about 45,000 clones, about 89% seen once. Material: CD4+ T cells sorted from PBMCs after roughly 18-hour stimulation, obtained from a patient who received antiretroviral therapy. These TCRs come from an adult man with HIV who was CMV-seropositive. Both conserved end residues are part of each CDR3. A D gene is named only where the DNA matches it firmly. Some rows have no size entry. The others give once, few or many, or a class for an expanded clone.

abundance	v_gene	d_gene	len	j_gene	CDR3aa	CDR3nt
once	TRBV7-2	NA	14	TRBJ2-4	CASSRGAAKNIQYF	TGTGCCAGCAGCCGGGGGGCAGCTAAAAACATTCAGTACTTC
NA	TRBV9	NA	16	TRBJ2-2	CASSVEGSSNTGELFF	TGTGCCAGCAGCGTAGAGGGGAGTTCGAACACCGGGGAGCTGTTTTTT
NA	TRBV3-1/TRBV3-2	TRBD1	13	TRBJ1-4	CASSQRDREKLFF	TGTGCCAGCAGCCAAAGGGACAGAGAAAAACTGTTTTTT
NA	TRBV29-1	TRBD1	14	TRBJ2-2	CSVSGQPDTGELFF	TGCAGCGTTTCGGGACAGCCGGACACCGGGGAGCTGTTTTTT
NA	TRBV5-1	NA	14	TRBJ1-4	CASSLAEGHEKLFF	TGCGCCAGCAGCTTGGCAGAAGGTCATGAAAAACTGTTTTTT
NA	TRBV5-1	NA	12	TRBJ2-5	CASSSRGGTQYF	TGCGCCAGCAGCTCTAGAGGGGGAACACAGTACTTC
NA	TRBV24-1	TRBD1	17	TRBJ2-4	CATSESGTVDNKNIQYF	TGTGCCACCAGTGAATCGGGGACAGTCGATAACAAAAACATTCAGTACTTC
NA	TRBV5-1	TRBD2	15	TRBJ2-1	CASSLSGLANNEQFF	TGCGCCAGCAGCTTGTCGGGACTAGCGAACAATGAGCAGTTCTTC
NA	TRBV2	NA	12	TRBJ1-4	CASKDDLKKLFF	TGTGCCAGCAAGGATGATTTGAAAAAACTGTTTTTT
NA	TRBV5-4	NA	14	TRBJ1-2	CATTSGTRNYGYTF	TGTGCCACGACAAGCGGGACAAGGAACTATGGCTACACCTTC
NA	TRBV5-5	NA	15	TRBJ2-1	CASSRSSGEYNEQFF	TGTGCCAGCAGCAGGTCGTCAGGGGAATACAATGAGCAGTTCTTC
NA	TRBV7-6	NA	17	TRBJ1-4	CASSLGAGTTTNEKLFF	TGTGCCAGCAGCTTAGGGGCCGGGACCACAACTAATGAAAAACTGTTTTTT
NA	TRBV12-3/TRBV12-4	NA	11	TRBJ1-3	CASSLLWEVYF	TGTGCCAGCAGTTTACTGTGGGAGGTATATTTT
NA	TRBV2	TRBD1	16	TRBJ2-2	CASSERGQGKTGELFF	TGTGCCAGCAGTGAGAGGGGACAGGGGAAAACCGGGGAGCTGTTTTTT
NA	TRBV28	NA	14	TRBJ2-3	CASSLWGGADTQYF	TGTGCCAGCAGTTTATGGGGGGGAGCAGATACGCAGTATTTT
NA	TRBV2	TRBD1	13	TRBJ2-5	CASSRDRQETQYF	TGTGCCAGCAGTAGGGACAGACAAGAGACCCAGTACTTC
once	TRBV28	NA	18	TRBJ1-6	CASSLRGRGSSYNSPLHF	TGTGCCAGCAGTTTAAGAGGACGGGGTAGCTCCTATAATTCACCCCTCCACTTT
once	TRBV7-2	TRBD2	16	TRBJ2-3	CASSVLAVTSTDTQYF	TGTGCCAGCAGCGTCCTAGCGGTAACTAGCACAGATACGCAGTATTTT
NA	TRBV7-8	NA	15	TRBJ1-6	CASSPRSTGTSPLHF	TGTGCCAGCAGCCCCCGCTCTACAGGTACTTCACCCCTCCACTTT